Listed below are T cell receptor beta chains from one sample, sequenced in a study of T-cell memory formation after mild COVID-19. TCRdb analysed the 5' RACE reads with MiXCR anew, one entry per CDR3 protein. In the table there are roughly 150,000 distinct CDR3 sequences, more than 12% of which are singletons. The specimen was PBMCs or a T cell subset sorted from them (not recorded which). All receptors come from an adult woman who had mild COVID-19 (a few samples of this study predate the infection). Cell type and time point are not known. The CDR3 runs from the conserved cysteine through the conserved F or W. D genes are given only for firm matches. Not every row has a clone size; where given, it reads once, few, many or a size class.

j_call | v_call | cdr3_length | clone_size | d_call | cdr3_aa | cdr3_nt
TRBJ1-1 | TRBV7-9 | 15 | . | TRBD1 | CASSPRDSTNTEAFF | TGTGCCAGCAGCCCCCGGGACAGTACGAACACTGAAGCTTTCTTT
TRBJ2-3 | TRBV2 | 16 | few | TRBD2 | CASSEHKGLAGNTQYF | TGTGCCAGCAGTGAACATAAGGGCCTAGCGGGGAATACGCAGTATTTT
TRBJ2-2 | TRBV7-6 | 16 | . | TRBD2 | CASSLVAGGHTGELFF | TGTGCCAGCAGCTTAGTTGCGGGAGGGCACACCGGGGAGCTGTTTTTT
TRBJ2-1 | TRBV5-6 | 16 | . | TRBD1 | CASSQTPGQGANEQFF | TGTGCCAGCAGCCAGACTCCGGGACAGGGGGCCAATGAGCAGTTCTTC
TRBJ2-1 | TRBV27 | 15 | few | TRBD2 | CASKLGGSSYNEQFF | TGTGCCAGCAAGTTGGGCGGGAGTTCTTACAATGAGCAGTTCTTC
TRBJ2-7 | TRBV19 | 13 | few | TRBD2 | CASIGAGEGRQYF | TGTGCCAGTATCGGGGCGGGAGAGGGTCGGCAGTACTTC
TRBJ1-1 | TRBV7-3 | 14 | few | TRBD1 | CASSWDRGSAEAFF | TGTGCCAGCAGCTGGGACAGGGGATCAGCTGAAGCTTTCTTT
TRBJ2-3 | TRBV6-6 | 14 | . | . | CASSYQTSTDTQYF | TGTGCCAGCAGTTACCAAACTAGCACAGATACGCAGTATTTT
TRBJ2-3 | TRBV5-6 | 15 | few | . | CASIKHGEVADTQYF | TGTGCCAGCATTAAGCACGGGGAGGTTGCAGATACGCAGTATTTT
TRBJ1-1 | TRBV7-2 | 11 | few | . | CASSSTGEAFF | TGTGCCAGCAGCTCGACAGGTGAAGCTTTCTTT
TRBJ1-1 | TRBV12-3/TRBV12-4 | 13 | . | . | CASSLGGDTEAFF | TGTGCCAGCAGTTTAGGGGGGGACACTGAAGCTTTCTTT
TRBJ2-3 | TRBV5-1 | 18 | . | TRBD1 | CASSTPSGQGVAADTQYF | TGCGCCAGCAGCACCCCTTCGGGGCAGGGGGTCGCTGCAGATACGCAGTATTTT
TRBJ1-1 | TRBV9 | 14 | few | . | CASSVGPANTEAFF | TGTGCCAGCAGCGTCGGACCCGCGAACACTGAAGCTTTCTTT
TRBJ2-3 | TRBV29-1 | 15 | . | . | CSVEDHGHGADTQYF | TGCAGCGTTGAAGATCATGGCCATGGGGCAGATACGCAGTATTTT
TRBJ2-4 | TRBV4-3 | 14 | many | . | CASSQVGEEDIQYF | TGCGCCAGCAGCCAAGTAGGGGAGGAGGACATTCAGTACTTC
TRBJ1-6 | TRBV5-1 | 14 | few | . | CASSWGQRNSPLHF | TGCGCCAGCAGCTGGGGGCAGAGAAATTCACCCCTCCACTTT
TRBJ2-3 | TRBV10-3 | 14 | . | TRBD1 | CAIKGTGGLDTQYF | TGTGCCATCAAGGGGACAGGGGGGTTAGATACGCAGTATTTT
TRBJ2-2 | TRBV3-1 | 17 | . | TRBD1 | CASSQVPTGGLGGELFF | TGTGCCAGCAGCCAAGTGCCGACAGGGGGTCTCGGCGGGGAGCTGTTTTTT
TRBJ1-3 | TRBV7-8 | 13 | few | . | CASSFEPADTIYF | TGTGCCAGCAGCTTCGAACCGGCAGACACCATATATTTT
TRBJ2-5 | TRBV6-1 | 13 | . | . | CASISPNIETQYF | TGTGCCAGCATATCACCCAATATCGAGACCCAGTACTTC
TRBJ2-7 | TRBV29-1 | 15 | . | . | CSVVVLGQGLYEQYF | TGCAGCGTTGTCGTACTTGGGCAGGGTTTATACGAGCAGTACTTC
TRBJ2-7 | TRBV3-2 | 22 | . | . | CASSPIETKTGLADDLFYEQYF | TGTGCCAGCAGCCCGATAGAAACAAAAACCGGACTAGCGGACGACCTATTCTACGAGCAGTACTTC
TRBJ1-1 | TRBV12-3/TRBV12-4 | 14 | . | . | CASSPGDKNTEAFF | TGTGCCAGCAGTCCTGGTGACAAGAACACTGAAGCTTTCTTT
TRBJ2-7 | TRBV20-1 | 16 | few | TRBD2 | CSARDHLAGAFYEQYF | TGCAGTGCTAGAGATCACTTAGCGGGGGCCTTCTACGAGCAGTACTTC
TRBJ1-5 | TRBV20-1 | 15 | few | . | CSAAQTGPSGQPQHF | TGCAGTGCCGCTCAAACAGGGCCCTCGGGGCAGCCCCAGCATTTT
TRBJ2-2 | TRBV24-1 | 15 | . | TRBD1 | CATSETGRFIGELFF | TGTGCCACCAGTGAGACAGGGCGATTTATCGGGGAGCTGTTTTTT
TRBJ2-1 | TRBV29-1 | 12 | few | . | CSVGRGGDEQFF | TGCAGCGTGGGCCGAGGGGGGGATGAGCAGTTCTTC
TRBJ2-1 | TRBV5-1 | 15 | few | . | CASSFGVETYNEQFF | TGCGCCAGCAGCTTCGGGGTGGAGACCTACAATGAGCAGTTCTTC
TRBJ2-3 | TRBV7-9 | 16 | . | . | CASSFERSPSTDTQYF | TGTGCCAGCAGCTTCGAGCGGAGCCCTAGCACAGATACGCAGTATTTT
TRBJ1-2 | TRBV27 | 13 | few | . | CASSPGRSYGYTF | TGTGCCAGCAGTCCGGGACGGAGCTATGGCTACACCTTC
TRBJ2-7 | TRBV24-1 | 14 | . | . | CATSAPGRTYEQYF | TGTGCCACCAGTGCGCCAGGGAGGACCTACGAGCAGTACTTC
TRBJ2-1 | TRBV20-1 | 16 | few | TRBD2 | CSARGSGRDIYNEQFF | TGCAGTGCTAGGGGGAGCGGGAGAGATATCTACAATGAGCAGTTCTTC
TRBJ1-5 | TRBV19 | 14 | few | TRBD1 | CASSTGQGGQPQHF | TGTGCCAGTAGTACTGGACAGGGCGGGCAGCCCCAGCATTTT
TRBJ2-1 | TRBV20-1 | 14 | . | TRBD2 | CSATPLAGGDEQFF | TGCAGTGCCACCCCACTAGCGGGGGGAGATGAGCAGTTCTTC
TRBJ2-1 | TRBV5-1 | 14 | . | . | CASREERAVIEQFF | TGCGCCAGCAGGGAAGAGAGGGCCGTGATTGAGCAGTTCTTC
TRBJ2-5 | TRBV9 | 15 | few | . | CASSPHRDGQETQYF | TGTGCCAGCAGCCCTCACCGGGACGGACAAGAGACCCAGTACTTC
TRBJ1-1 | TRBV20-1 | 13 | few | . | CSATRVENTEAFF | TGCAGTGCTACCAGGGTGGAGAACACTGAAGCTTTCTTT
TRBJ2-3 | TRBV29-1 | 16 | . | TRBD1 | CSVEPNGQGLTDTQYF | TGCAGCGTTGAACCGAACGGACAGGGCCTCACAGATACGCAGTATTTT
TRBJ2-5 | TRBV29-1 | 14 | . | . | CSVEDWSSSETQYF | TGCAGCGTTGAAGATTGGTCTAGCAGTGAGACCCAGTACTTC